These 10 T cell receptor beta chains were all obtained from the same sample, sequenced in a study of CXCR3-negative and CXCR3-positive naive CD8 T cells (dated by TCRdb to about 2019). Sequenced using a NextSeq 550. The Human TCR Profiling Kit (MiLaboratory) was used to make UMI-labeled 5' RACE TRB cDNA libraries. The reads were reprocessed in TCRdb, with one entry per CDR3 protein sequence and no accompanying DNA. This sample's table lists some 130,000 distinct CDR3 sequences. Of the sample, 0.45% to 0.55% is held by the ten largest clones. The material sequenced was naive CXCR3- CD8+ T cells from blood. In the paper's terms, the cell subset or site label means: CD45RO-CCR7+CD27+CD95- naive CD8+ T cells lacking CXCR3 (TNR3-). The receptors derive from a human donor in good health. Some clones in this sample may be carry-over from other donors' samples.

The chain employs TRBV15 and TRBJ2-5; lacking DNA, the TRBD2 call made by TCRdb goes unchecked. CDR3 length: 16 amino acids. Germline V CDR1 and CDR2: LNHNV, YYDKDF (reference sequence). The CDR3 sequence is CATSSSRGLAEETQYF.

The CDR3 here is CASSVASLRDEQYF. The chain recombines TRBV9 with TRBJ2-7; as DNA is missing, the TRBD2 call by TCRdb cannot be tested. This CDR3 spans 14 amino acids. CDR1 is SGDLS, CDR2 YYNGEE, per germline.

The genes are TRBV19 and TRBJ2-1; checking the TCRdb D call of TRBD1 is not possible without DNA. Germline loops: CDR1 LNHDA, CDR2 SQIVND (reference sequence). The CDR3 runs to 19 residues. The CDR3 is CASRSSRAQGASSYNEQFF.

The chain is built from TRBV14 and TRBJ1-6. CDR1 is SGHDN and CDR2 is FVKESK in the germline V gene. The CDR3 totals 16 residues. The CDR3 sequence is CASSQETSWNNSPLHF.

This chain links TRBV12-3 or TRBV12-4 with TRBJ2-3; checking the TCRdb D call of TRBD1 is not possible without DNA. This CDR3 has 15 residues. CDR3 amino acids: CASSLGADYTDTQYF.

This chain uses TRBV5-1 with TRBJ1-1. The CDR3 is 12 residues long. CDR1 SGHRS and CDR2 YFSETQ come from the germline V gene. CDR3 amino acids: CASRLGTTEAFF.

The J gene is TRBJ2-7, the V gene TRBV5-5. This CDR3 spans 14 amino acids. Germline CDR1 and CDR2: SGHKS and YYEKEE (reference sequence). The CDR3 loop reads CASSLVPENYEQYF.

The chain is built from TRBV29-1 and TRBJ2-7; lacking DNA, the TRBD2 call made by TCRdb goes unchecked. The germline V gene has CDR1 SQVTM and CDR2 ANQGSEA. This CDR3 region has 12 residues. CDR3: CSVLQGPYEQYF.

V and J are TRBV7-9 and TRBJ2-5; without DNA, the TCRdb call of TRBD2 cannot be checked. CDR1 is SEHNR, CDR2 FQNEAQ, per germline (reference sequence). This CDR3 has 17 amino acids. CDR3 loop: CASSYYEGLAGEETQYF.

The J gene is TRBJ2-5, the V gene TRBV7-2; the D call of TRBD2 rests on TCRdb alone, since no DNA is present to check it. Germline CDR1 SGHTA, CDR2 FQGNSA. The CDR3 is 15 amino acids. The CDR3 spells CASSLGLAGWETQYF.